This TCR beta chain was obtained from a study of T cells after yellow fever vaccination. Study-wide results and limits: Though weaker, the secondary response peaked faster, on day 5 versus 15. Among primary-vaccination clones, most reappeared after the booster, at 95% to 96% for CD4 and around 91% for CD8. Contaminants from the bulk population, in the form of abundant clonotypes, could be found in FACS-sorted repertoires.

The germline V gene encodes CDR1 SGHRS and CDR2 YFSETQ. Trimming stripped 1 base from V and 3 bases from J, with 10 bases between. CDR3 size: 14 residues. This clonotype was picked up many times. Antigen specificity is unknown. It was through 5'RACE template switching that TCR cDNA was made, with a universal primer site and UMIs added. Each CDR3 protein is one row after TCRdb ran MiXCR on the 5' RACE reads. This sample has a few hundred thousand distinct CDR3 sequences; over 4.5% occur once, and the top ten carry 2.5% to 4%. Material: CD4+ T cells sorted from PBMCs, obtained on the day of the yellow fever booster vaccination. This rearrangement joins TRBV5-1 to TRBJ1-1; D unclear. This TCR derives from a man between 18 and 29 years old who received the YFV17D yellow fever vaccine. The CDR3, as DNA: TGCGCCAGCAGCTTGTGGGCGTTCGACACTGAAGCTTTCTTT. The encoded protein is CASSLWAFDTEAFF.